The present TCR beta chain was sequenced within a study of blood T cell repertoires in COVID-19. About the study: Samples taken during acute and convalescent COVID-19 were collected in the United States, Italy and Spain. The cDNA or gDNA used as material had been derived from T cells, B-cell-depleted T cells, or PBMCs.

In the original workflow: Nucleated cell counts were estimated from reference gene primer amplification. TCRdb's copy holds only in-frame clones and misses some; the assay was immunoSEQ multiplex PCR. From that table come the V and J calls and clone size; the DNA was used to work out D and trimming. The table has fewer than 250,000 clones, 82% seen once; the top ten hold about 12%. There are 17 residues in the CDR3. Germline V gene lookup returns CDR1 ENHRY and CDR2 SYGVKD. Trimming pared 0 bases from V and 4 bases from J, leaving 17 bases between. This clone was observed once. The receptor was isolated from a woman between 40 and 50 years old with acute or convalescent COVID-19. Sequencing used peripheral blood. The chain joins TRBV10-3 to TRBJ2-3; D perhaps matches TRBD1 (6 bases). Here the CDR3 DNA reads TGTGCCATCAGTGAGTCTATAGGCGGGTCAGGGGCAGATACGCAGTATTTT. This gives the protein CAISESIGGSGADTQYF.